This TCR beta chain was sequenced for a study of T-cell memory formation after mild COVID-19. Study-wide findings and caveats: Second-wave clones with a day 37 peak had unconfirmed SARS-CoV-2 specificity. Mainly CM and EM harbored the contracting CD4+ clones; mainly EMRA harbored the CD8+ ones. From day 15 to 85, contracting clones were balanced between CD4 and CD8, whereas later expanders leaned toward CD4+.

This clonotype occurred many times. The antigen is not known. CDR3 size: 13 residues. Germline values: CDR1 SGHRS, CDR2 YFSETQ. V was shortened by 0 bases and J by 7 bases, with 10 bases between the two germline ends. TCRdb re-analysed the 5' RACE reads in MiXCR, keeping a single row per CDR3 protein. This table holds hundreds of thousands of distinct CDR3 sequences, about an eighth found once. This receptor was taken from a young man who had mild COVID-19 (a few samples of this study predate the infection). Cell type and time point are not known. The chain is built from TRBV5-1 and TRBJ2-5; D perhaps matches TRBD2 (5 bases). The source material was PBMCs or a T cell subset sorted from them (not recorded which). The DNA of the CDR3 is TGCGCCAGCAGCTTGGAGCCCGAGGGGACCCAGTACTTC. Amino acids: CASSLEPEGTQYF.